This is a list of T cell receptor beta chains from one sample in a study of T cell responses to AZD1222 COVID-19 vaccine. Measured with immunoSEQ multiplex PCR; TCRdb has only the in-frame clones, and not every one. The sample records 100,000 to 150,000 clones, approximately 89% being singletons. The input for sequencing was peripheral blood, taken on day 0 of AZD1222 vaccination. All receptors derive from an adult in good health. The CDR3 runs from the conserved cysteine through the conserved F or W. The D gene is left open where the match is weak. The size entry is marked missing in some rows and otherwise reads once, few, many or a size class.

V gene: TRBV6-1; D gene: TRBD1; clone size: -; J gene: TRBJ1-1; CDR3 protein: CASSDGGTGNIEAFF; CDR3 DNA: TGTGCCAGCAGTGATGGCGGGACAGGTAACATCGAAGCTTTCTTT
V gene: TRBV6-6; D gene: -; clone size: -; J gene: TRBJ2-2; CDR3 protein: CASSYEGPLTGELFF; CDR3 DNA: TGTGCCAGCAGTTACGAGGGGCCCTTAACCGGGGAGCTGTTTTTT
V gene: TRBV14; D gene: -; clone size: -; J gene: TRBJ1-2; CDR3 protein: CASSEAPGLYGYTF; CDR3 DNA: TGTGCCAGCAGCGAAGCTCCAGGGCTTTATGGCTACACCTTC
V gene: TRBV6-5; D gene: TRBD2; clone size: -; J gene: TRBJ2-7; CDR3 protein: CASRGTSGRGYEQYF; CDR3 DNA: TGTGCCAGCAGGGGGACTAGCGGGAGAGGGTACGAGCAGTACTTC
V gene: TRBV27; D gene: TRBD1; clone size: -; J gene: TRBJ2-7; CDR3 protein: CASSPSTGALNYEQYF; CDR3 DNA: TGTGCCAGCAGTCCCTCGACAGGGGCATTGAACTACGAGCAGTACTTC
V gene: TRBV5-1; D gene: -; clone size: -; J gene: TRBJ1-5; CDR3 protein: CASSLGTTAGNQPQHF; CDR3 DNA: TGCGCCAGCAGCTTGGGGACGACAGCAGGCAATCAGCCCCAGCATTTT
V gene: TRBV7-9; D gene: TRBD1; clone size: -; J gene: TRBJ1-2; CDR3 protein: CASSRDRAYGYTF; CDR3 DNA: TGTGCCAGCAGCAGGGACAGGGCCTATGGCTACACCTTC
V gene: TRBV10-3; D gene: -; clone size: -; J gene: TRBJ2-3; CDR3 protein: CAISDGATDTQYF; CDR3 DNA: TGTGCCATCAGTGATGGGGCCACAGATACGCAGTATTTT
V gene: TRBV3-1/TRBV3-2; D gene: -; clone size: -; J gene: TRBJ2-7; CDR3 protein: CASSQDGLGASGSYEQYF; CDR3 DNA: TGTGCCAGCAGCCAAGATGGGTTGGGGGCATCGGGCTCCTACGAGCAGTACTTC
V gene: TRBV18; D gene: -; clone size: -; J gene: TRBJ1-6; CDR3 protein: CASSLTGLGDSPLHF; CDR3 DNA: TGTGCCAGCTCACTGACGGGCCTGGGCGATTCACCCCTCCACTTT
V gene: TRBV18; D gene: TRBD1; clone size: -; J gene: TRBJ2-3; CDR3 protein: CASSPPGTGQNTQYF; CDR3 DNA: TGTGCCAGCTCACCACCAGGGACAGGGCAAAATACGCAGTATTTT
V gene: TRBV7-2; D gene: -; clone size: -; J gene: TRBJ1-4; CDR3 protein: CASSSYAPGEKLFF; CDR3 DNA: TGTGCCAGCAGTTCGTACGCGCCAGGGGAAAAACTGTTTTTT
V gene: TRBV2; D gene: -; clone size: -; J gene: TRBJ1-5; CDR3 protein: CASSSTENQPQHF; CDR3 DNA: TGTGCCAGCAGTTCGACAGAAAATCAGCCCCAGCATTTT
V gene: TRBV5-1; D gene: -; clone size: -; J gene: TRBJ1-5; CDR3 protein: CASSLGTLNQPQHF; CDR3 DNA: TGCGCCAGCAGCTTGGGGACCCTCAATCAGCCCCAGCATTTT
V gene: TRBV30; D gene: -; clone size: -; J gene: TRBJ1-2; CDR3 protein: CAWSLTAYGYTF; CDR3 DNA: TGTGCCTGGAGTTTGACGGCCTATGGCTACACCTTC
V gene: TRBV5-1; D gene: TRBD2; clone size: -; J gene: TRBJ2-1; CDR3 protein: CASSATILAQLHNEQFF; CDR3 DNA: TGCGCCAGCAGCGCGACTATACTAGCGCAACTTCACAATGAGCAGTTCTTC
V gene: TRBV6-1; D gene: TRBD1; clone size: -; J gene: TRBJ1-5; CDR3 protein: CASSGAGTANQPQHF; CDR3 DNA: TGTGCCAGCAGTGGAGCCGGGACAGCTAATCAGCCCCAGCATTTT
V gene: TRBV11-1; D gene: -; clone size: -; J gene: TRBJ1-1; CDR3 protein: CASSLAKGTEAFF; CDR3 DNA: TGTGCCAGCAGCTTAGCGAAAGGGACTGAAGCTTTCTTT
V gene: TRBV6-5; D gene: -; clone size: -; J gene: TRBJ1-3; CDR3 protein: CATALGGDTIYF; CDR3 DNA: TGTGCCACCGCGCTTGGGGGCGACACCATATATTTT
V gene: TRBV11-3; D gene: TRBD1; clone size: few; J gene: TRBJ1-6; CDR3 protein: CASSIGTANSPLHF; CDR3 DNA: TGTGCCAGCAGCATCGGGACAGCCAATTCACCCCTCCACTTT
V gene: TRBV10-3; D gene: -; clone size: -; J gene: TRBJ2-2; CDR3 protein: CAIRAQGRYTGELFF; CDR3 DNA: TGTGCCATCAGAGCACAGGGGAGGTACACCGGGGAGCTGTTTTTT
V gene: TRBV30; D gene: TRBD1; clone size: -; J gene: TRBJ2-7; CDR3 protein: CAWSGQGGFYEQYF; CDR3 DNA: TGTGCCTGGAGCGGACAGGGCGGCTTCTACGAGCAGTACTTC
V gene: TRBV10-3; D gene: TRBD1; clone size: -; J gene: TRBJ1-1; CDR3 protein: CAISETGQGTEAFF; CDR3 DNA: TGTGCCATCAGTGAGACAGGACAGGGGACTGAAGCTTTCTTT
V gene: TRBV18; D gene: -; clone size: -; J gene: TRBJ1-4; CDR3 protein: CASSPGRPNEKLFF; CDR3 DNA: TGTGCCAGCTCACCAGGACGGCCGAATGAAAAACTGTTTTTT